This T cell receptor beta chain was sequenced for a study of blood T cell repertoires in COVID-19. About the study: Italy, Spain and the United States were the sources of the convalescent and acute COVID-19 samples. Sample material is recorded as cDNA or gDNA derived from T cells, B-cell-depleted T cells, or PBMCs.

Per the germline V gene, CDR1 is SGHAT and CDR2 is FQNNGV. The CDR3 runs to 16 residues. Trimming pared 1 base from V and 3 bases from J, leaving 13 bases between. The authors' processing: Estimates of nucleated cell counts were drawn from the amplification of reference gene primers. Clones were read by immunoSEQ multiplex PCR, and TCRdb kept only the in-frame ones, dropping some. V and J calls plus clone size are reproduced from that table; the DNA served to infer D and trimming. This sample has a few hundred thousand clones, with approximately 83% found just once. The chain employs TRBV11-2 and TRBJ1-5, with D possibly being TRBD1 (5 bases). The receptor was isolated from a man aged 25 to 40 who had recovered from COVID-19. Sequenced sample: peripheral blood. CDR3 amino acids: CASSLGDDSFNQPQHF. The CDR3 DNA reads TGTGCCAGCAGCTTAGGAGACGACAGCTTCAATCAGCCCCAGCATTTT.